The source of this T cell receptor (beta chain) is a study of blood T cells in healthy people across ages. Alongside a J-beta primer mix, a sample-barcoded 5' primer served in a second PCR lasting 7 to 11 cycles. One entry per CDR3 protein, called by TCRdb with MiXCR from the 5' RACE reads. The sample consists of about 1.1 million distinct CDR3 sequences, more than 30% of them appearing once. Germline assignment: CDR1 MNHEY and CDR2 SVGAGI. CDR3 length equals 18 residues. The V and J ends lost 0 bases and 3 bases respectively, with 18 bases between them. Researchers collected 9 to 10 milliliters of peripheral blood from every single donor. This clonotype was seen a handful of times.

Sequenced input: blood. The J gene is TRBJ2-1, the V gene TRBV6-5, with D maybe TRBD1 (6 bases). The TCR originated in a man between 18 and 29 years old in good health. CDR3 residues: CASSYSLQGKKDYNEQFF. The CDR3 coding sequence is TGTGCCAGCAGTTACTCGTTACAGGGAAAGAAGGACTACAATGAGCAGTTCTTC.